What follows are 20 T cell receptor beta chains derived from one specimen sequenced in a study of control samples from healthy donors and cancer patients. The data were produced by immunoSEQ multiplex PCR, yet TCRdb's version contains in-frame clones alone and is incomplete. Of roughly 76,000 clones listed, 90% to 95% are singletons. What was sequenced was blood. The receptors originated from a woman aged 18 to 35 in good health.

V is TRBV7-8 and J is TRBJ2-1; 7 bases are shared with TRBD2. Germline V CDR1 and CDR2: SGHVS, FQNEAQ. There are 15 residues in the CDR3. V dropped 4 bases and J dropped 7; count of bases not matched to a gene: 10. CDR3 DNA sequence: TGTGCCAGCAGCTCTAAGGGCGGGAGCGGTAATGAGCAGTTCTTC. Translated: CASSSKGGSGNEQFF. Filled out from reference TRBV7-8 and TRBJ2-1, the complete variable domain reads GAGVSQSPRYKVAKRGQDVALRCDPISGHVSLFWYQQALGQGPEFLTYFQNEAQLDKSGLPSDRFFAERPEGSVSTLKIQRTQQEDSAVYLCASSSKGGSGNEQFFGPGTRLTVL.

The V gene is TRBV19, the J gene TRBJ1-1; 9 bases align to TRBD1. The J segment lost 6 bases and the V segment lost 3 bases, leaving 8 bases of the junction unmatched. This CDR3 is built from 15 residues. Germline loops: CDR1 LNHDA, CDR2 SQIVND (reference sequence). For the CDR3, the DNA is TGTGCCAGTAGTATGGCGACAGGGGGTAACGCTGAAGCTTTCTTT. This codes for CASSMATGGNAEAFF.

The count of this clone is one. J is TRBJ2-4 and V is TRBV5-6; D is possibly TRBD2 (5 bases). The CDR3 spans 16 residues. Looked up from germline, CDR1 is SGHDT and CDR2 is YYEEEE. V was clipped by 0 bases and J by 8 bases, with 18 bases between them. The CDR3 bases are TGTGCCAGCAGCTTGGCCCTCGGGGTGGTGGAAGACATTCAGTACTTC. It encodes CASSLALGVVEDIQYF.

The chain links TRBV5-6 to TRBJ1-1, with TRBD1 matching over 8 bases. Germline lookup yields CDR1 SGHDT and CDR2 YYEEEE. The V and J ends lost 4 bases and 0 bases, in that order; junction bases with no gene match: 8. There are 16 residues in the CDR3. This CDR3 is CASSPGTGLMNTEAFF. The CDR3 bases are TGTGCCAGCAGCCCCGGGACAGGACTCATGAACACTGAAGCTTTCTTT.

This clone was seen only a few times. The V call is TRBV6-1, the J call TRBJ1-2; D might be TRBD1 (6 bases). The CDR3 totals 15 residues. The germline gives CDR1 MNHNS, CDR2 SASEGT. Trimming took off 1 base at V and 5 bases at J, with 14 bases between the two ends. In DNA, the CDR3 is TGTGCCAGCAGTGAAGATCCGGGGGCCGGGTATGGCTACACCTTC. This translates into CASSEDPGAGYGYTF.

V gene TRBV7-3 combines with J gene TRBJ1-1, with a possible D match to TRBD1 (6 bases). CDR1 SGHTA and CDR2 FQGTGA come from the germline V gene. Trimming took off 5 bases at V and 6 bases at J, with 22 bases between the two ends. This CDR3 contains 16 residues. Here the CDR3 DNA reads TGTGCCAGCAGCCAGGGACATGGGGGTCTTATTTCTGAAGCTTTCTTT. It codes for CASSQGHGGLISEAFF.

The chain has TRBV28 and TRBJ1-2; tentatively, D is TRBD1 (6 bases). CDR1 is MDHEN and CDR2 is SYDVKM in the germline V gene. The CDR3 is made up of 13 amino acids. V was shortened by 5 bases and J by 0 bases, with 7 bases between the two germline ends. The CDR3 region has the DNA TGTGCCAGCAGTCGGACAGCTAACTATGGCTACACCTTC. Its translation is CASSRTANYGYTF.

J is TRBJ1-5 and V is TRBV24-1, with D unresolved. The ends were cut back, 7 bases at V and 6 bases at J, with 15 bases in the middle. CDR3 length: 14 amino acids. CDR1 and CDR2 from the germline V gene are KGHDR and SFDVKD. CDR3 region: CATSHPGEGQPQHF. CDR3 coding DNA: TGTGCCACCAGCCACCCCGGGGAGGGTCAGCCCCAGCATTTT.

This chain connects TRBV5-6 to TRBJ1-1; D unclear. This CDR3 region has 13 residues. Trimming removed 1 base at V and 5 bases at J, with 9 bases between. Germline V lookup: CDR1 SGHDT, CDR2 YYEEEE. The CDR3 region is CASSLWEGTEAFF. For the CDR3, the DNA is TGTGCCAGCAGCTTGTGGGAGGGAACTGAAGCTTTCTTT.

V and J are TRBV19 and TRBJ2-5, with D unresolved. CDR1 and CDR2 (germline): LNHDA, SQIVND (reference sequence). The CDR3 runs to 15 residues. V lost 1 base and J 5 bases, leaving 14 bases between the germline ends. CDR3 coding DNA: TGTGCCAGTAGTATAGGAGCCGATCTTGGGGAGACCCAGTACTTC. It translates to CASSIGADLGETQYF. The full variable domain, rest sourced from reference TRBV19 and TRBJ2-5, is DGGITQSPKYLFRKEGQNVTLSCEQNLNHDAMYWYRQDPGQGLRLIYYSQIVNDFQKGDIAEGYSVSREKKESFPLTVTSAQKNPTAFYLCASSIGADLGETQYFGPGTRLLVL.

The chain employs TRBV7-2 and TRBJ2-2, with unresolved D. CDR3 size: 17 residues. V gave up 2 bases and J gave up 1 base, with 14 bases separating them. Germline-derived CDR1 and CDR2 are SGHTA and FQGNSA. DNA of the CDR3: TGTGCCAGCAGCTTATCCCCCCGGGTCCTGAACACCGGGGAGCTGTTTTTT. Translated, it gives CASSLSPRVLNTGELFF.

This clone was counted once. The chain is built from TRBV5-1 and TRBJ2-1; 8 nucleotides match TRBD1. The germline CDR1 and CDR2 sequences are SGHRS and YFSETQ. V lost 6 bases, J lost 7 bases, and 9 bases stayed unmatched. The CDR3 has 14 amino acids. Here the CDR3 DNA reads TGCGCCAGCACCATTGGACAGGGCTTGAATGAGCAGTTCTTC. It translates to CASTIGQGLNEQFF.

V gene TRBV7-3 combines with J gene TRBJ2-3; the D is unclear. Germline V gives CDR1 SGHTA, CDR2 FQGTGA. The CDR3 length is 14 residues. The V end lost 1 base, the J end lost 2 bases, and 7 bases lay between the germline ends. As DNA, the CDR3 is TGTGCCAGCAGCTTAATGGCTAACACAGATACGCAGTATTTT. Translation gives CASSLMANTDTQYF.

This sequence joins TRBV25-1 and TRBJ2-1, with D unresolved. Germline V gene lookup returns CDR1 MGHDK and CDR2 SYGVNS. Trimming shortened V by 0 bases and J by 10 bases, and 10 bases separated the two germline ends. The CDR3 is made up of 13 amino acids. CDR3 sequence reads: CASSEYLGSEQFF. DNA of the CDR3: TGTGCCAGCAGTGAATATTTGGGATCGGAGCAGTTCTTC.

Comments on this clone: The germline gene is not matched at one end of the junction; a read error may be the cause. The V gene is TRBV4-3, the J gene TRBJ2-1; D is uncertain. The germline CDR1 and CDR2 sequences are LGHNA and YSLEER. The CDR3 extends over 14 amino acids. The CDR3 sequence is CASSQDTYAERTIF. In nucleotides, the CDR3 is TGCGCCAGCAGCCAAGATACCTACGCCGAACGGACGATCTTC.

The chain has TRBV9 and TRBJ1-4; TRBD1 matches at 7 bases. Per germline, CDR1 SGDLS and CDR2 YYNGEE. This CDR3 spans 16 amino acids. V lost 1 base and J lost 5; bases outside the gene matches: 8. CDR3 coding DNA: TGTGCCAGCAGCGTAACCGGGACAGCTAACAATGAAAAACTGTTTTTT. It is translated as CASSVTGTANNEKLFF.

This clone has a handful of counts. V usage is TRBV9 and J usage is TRBJ1-2; D possibly corresponds to TRBD1 (5 bases). Trimming stripped 0 bases from V and 8 bases from J, with 11 bases between. The CDR3 extends over 13 amino acids. CDR1 and CDR2 from the germline V gene are SGDLS and YYNGEE. CDR3 amino acids: CASSVGPEGGYTF. DNA of the CDR3: TGTGCCAGCAGCGTAGGCCCCGAGGGGGGCTACACCTTC.

The chain joins TRBV11-2 to TRBJ1-1, with a weak D call TRBD1 (6 bases). The CDR3 runs 14 residues. V shed 5 bases and J shed 2 bases, with 12 bases lying between them. Looked up from germline, CDR1 is SGHAT and CDR2 is FQNNGV. The CDR3 region is CASSIEQGNTEAFF. The CDR3 DNA reads TGTGCCAGCAGCATCGAACAGGGAAACACTGAAGCTTTCTTT.

This chain joins TRBV2 and TRBJ1-5, with a weak D call TRBD1 (5 bases). CDR1 SNHLY and CDR2 FYNNEI come from the germline V gene. V was clipped by 6 bases and J by 0 bases, with 12 bases between them. This CDR3 has 15 residues. The CDR3 sequence is CASRLGTHSNQPQHF. In nucleotides, the CDR3 is TGTGCCAGCAGGTTAGGGACTCATAGCAATCAGCCCCAGCATTTT.

This rearrangement joins TRBV28 to TRBJ1-6; 11 bases map to TRBD1. The CDR3 runs 16 residues. The germline gives CDR1 MDHEN, CDR2 SYDVKM. Unmatched junction bases numbered 5, after V lost 1 base and J lost 9 bases. The CDR3 nucleotides read TGTGCCAGCAGTTTATCCGGACAGGGGGCGGGTTCACCCCTCCACTTT. Translation gives CASSLSGQGAGSPLHF.